Listed below are T cell receptor beta chains from one sample, sequenced in a study of cytomegalovirus exposure and HLA in healthy donors. The repertoire was sequenced with immunoSEQ multiplex PCR; TCRdb's copy has only in-frame clones and lacks some. The sample yields about 150,000 clones, 70% to 90% seen once. Sequencing was performed on PBMCs. The source of these receptors is a woman aged 25 to 39 in good health and CMV-seropositive. Each CDR3 is given without its conserved first and last residue.

V	J	CDR3
TRBV7-8	TRBJ2-4	ASSPRAERELAKNIQY
TRBV20-1	TRBJ2-1	SASWRNEQF
TRBV6-5	TRBJ2-2	ASNPSLGGELF
TRBV6-5	TRBJ2-7	ASRRLAGAYEQY
TRBV27	TRBJ2-3	ASSLLAGGLTDTQY
TRBV6-6	TRBJ1-1	ASSSLTGTNTEAF
TRBV6-5	TRBJ1-5	ASSGQVNQPQH
TRBV18	TRBJ1-1	ASSPRDRGPATEAF
TRBV25-1	TRBJ2-1	ASSDLGLAGLNEQF
TRBV2	TRBJ2-1	ASSEYPASGRNEQF
TRBV2	TRBJ2-7	ASSTKLGLAGGRAYEQY
TRBV2	TRBJ1-4	ASNQAQGEKLF
TRBV25-1	TRBJ1-1	ASSEFGRDSTFSTEAF
TRBV15	TRBJ1-5	ATSRVPGLTSNQPQH